The present entry profiles one TCR beta chain with its context. This record comes from a study of blood T cell repertoires in COVID-19. The overall study: Italy, Spain and the United States were the sources of the convalescent and acute COVID-19 samples. PBMCs, B-cell-depleted T cells, or T cells provided the cDNA or gDNA that made up the material.

Germline lookup yields CDR1 MDHEN and CDR2 SYDVKM. V gave up 6 bases and J gave up 2 bases; unmatched junction bases: 5. This CDR3 region has 15 residues. Original processing notes: It was from reference gene primer amplification that nucleated cell counts were estimated. Measured with immunoSEQ multiplex PCR; TCRdb has only the in-frame clones, and not every one. V and J calls and clone size are as listed in that table; D and trimming were resolved from the DNA. The sample has more than 85,000 clones; approximately 90% are singletons. Sequenced input: peripheral blood. J is TRBJ2-3 and V is TRBV28; the match to TRBD2 covers 10 bases. This TCR derives from a woman in her 50s with acute or convalescent COVID-19. DNA for the CDR3: TGTGCCAGCAGGGTTGGACTAGCGGACACAGATACGCAGTATTTT. Translation: CASRVGLADTDTQYF.